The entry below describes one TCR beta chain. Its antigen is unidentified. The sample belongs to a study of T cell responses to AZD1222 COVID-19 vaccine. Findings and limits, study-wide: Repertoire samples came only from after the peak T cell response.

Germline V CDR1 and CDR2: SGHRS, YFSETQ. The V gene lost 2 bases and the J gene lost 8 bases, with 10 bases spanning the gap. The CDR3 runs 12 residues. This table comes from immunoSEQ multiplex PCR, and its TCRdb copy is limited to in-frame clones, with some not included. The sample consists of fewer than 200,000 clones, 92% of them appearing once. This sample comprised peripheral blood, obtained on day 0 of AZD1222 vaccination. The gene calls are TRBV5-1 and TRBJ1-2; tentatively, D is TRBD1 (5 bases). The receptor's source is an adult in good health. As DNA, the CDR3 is TGCGCCAGCAGCTTCCAGGGCGAAGGCTACACCTTC. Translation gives CASSFQGEGYTF.